This T cell receptor beta chain comes out of a study of shared clonotypes between healthy human individuals. Some clones are missing from TCRdb's copy, which holds only in-frame ones; the method was immunoSEQ multiplex PCR. The profile shows about 2 million clones, 85% to 95% of them singletons. The germline V gene has CDR1 MNHNY and CDR2 SVGAGI (reference sequence). The CDR3 is 16 amino acids. Trimming cost V 2 bases and J 4 bases, with 17 bases left between them. On this clone itself: The target antigen is unknown.

General study points: A handful of donors held about 5.1% of naive CD4 clonotypes in common. A small donor pool kept down the genetic and exposure-history diversity that was represented. Shared clonotypes across all four donors exceeded non-shared ones in generation probability. Larger estimated richness was generally recorded for naive subsets relative to memory subsets.

This sequence joins TRBV6-6 and TRBJ2-5; D uncertain. The TCR originated in a man younger than 35 in good health. Material: naive CD4+ T cells sorted from blood. Subset noted: CD45RA+ positively selected. The CDR3 nucleotides read TGTGCCAGCAGTTACCCCTTAACGAGAGGCGGAGAGACCCAGTACTTC. The encoded protein is CASSYPLTRGGETQYF.